Each of the 16 T cell receptor beta chains below was sequenced from the same sample in a study of identical twins. In TCRdb, the 5' RACE reads were re-called with MiXCR into one record per CDR3 protein. The sample has approximately 620,000 distinct CDR3 sequences, 8.5% to 9% seen once. These data were likewise used in another study, on yellow fever vaccine responses in identical twins.

Sequencing input: PBMCs. Every receptor here comes from a woman younger than 35 in good health.

The J gene is TRBJ2-5, the V gene TRBV6-5, with 15 bases that match TRBD2. In germline, CDR1 is MNHEY, CDR2 SVGAGI. The length of the CDR3 is 16 residues. Unmatched junction bases numbered 3, after V lost 2 bases and J lost 5 bases. CDR3 sequence reads: CASSYRGLAGGETQYF. CDR3 bases: TGTGCCAGCAGTTACCGGGGACTAGCGGGAGGTGAGACCCAGTACTTC.

This clonotype was seen only a few times. The V gene is TRBV29-1, the J gene TRBJ2-3; tentative D call: TRBD2 (6 bases). CDR3 length equals 13 residues. Looked up from germline, CDR1 is SQVTM and CDR2 is ANQGSEA. Trimming removed 7 bases at V and 0 bases at J, with 11 bases between. In DNA form, the CDR3 reads TGCAGCGCCTCTAGCGATAGCACAGATACGCAGTATTTT. It encodes CSASSDSTDTQYF.

V usage is TRBV6-6 and J usage is TRBJ2-7, with no clear D. CDR1 is MNHNY, CDR2 SVGAGI, per germline (reference sequence). The CDR3 has 13 residues. V lost 2 bases and J 4 bases, leaving 9 bases between the germline ends. CDR3 DNA: TGTGCCAGCAGTTACGAAGTAAGGTACGAGCAGTACTTC. It yields the protein CASSYEVRYEQYF.

This chain connects TRBV27 to TRBJ2-4; 10 bases are shared with TRBD2. Germline lookup yields CDR1 MNHEY and CDR2 SMNVEV (reference sequence). The CDR3 is made up of 14 amino acids. J was trimmed by 4 bases and V by 6 bases; bases with no gene match: 3. The CDR3 coding sequence is TGTGCCAGCAGAGCGGGGGGGCGGAAAAACATTCAGTACTTC. Its protein product is CASRAGGRKNIQYF.

This clonotype was recorded at least ten times. V and J are TRBV10-1 and TRBJ2-1; tentatively, D is TRBD1 (5 bases). Trimming took off 4 bases at V and 6 bases at J, with 10 bases between the two ends. This CDR3 has 13 amino acids. Germline V CDR1 and CDR2: WNHNN, SYGVQD (reference sequence). The CDR3 region has the DNA TGCGCCAGCAGTGGGTTAGGGGTCAATGAGCAGTTCTTC. Translating it yields CASSGLGVNEQFF.

This clonotype showed up many times. V is TRBV5-1 and J is TRBJ2-1; 7 bases agree with TRBD2. The germline gives CDR1 SGHRS, CDR2 YFSETQ. The CDR3 contains 15 residues. V lost 5 bases, J lost 0 bases, and 5 bases stayed unmatched. The CDR3: CASSPRESSYNEQFF. DNA for the CDR3: TGCGCCAGCAGTCCGCGGGAGAGCTCCTACAATGAGCAGTTCTTC.

There are many counts of this clonotype. V and J are TRBV11-1 and TRBJ2-6; D gene ambiguous. CDR1 and CDR2 from the germline V gene are SGHAT and FQDESV (reference sequence). The CDR3 is 13 residues long. Trimming left V 6 bases short and J 0 bases short, with 3 bases between. The chain's CDR3 is CASRASGANVLTF. CDR3 DNA sequence: TGTGCCAGCAGGGCCTCTGGGGCCAACGTCCTGACTTTC.

V gene TRBV27 combines with J gene TRBJ2-7; 8 bases line up with TRBD1. CDR1 and CDR2 from the germline V gene are MNHEY and SMNVEV (reference sequence). Germline trimming cut 4 bases from V and 7 bases from J; bases unmatched to any gene: 9. This CDR3 has 14 amino acids. CDR3 region: CASSSYQGAGEQYF. Written as DNA, the CDR3 is TGTGCCAGCAGTTCCTATCAGGGGGCGGGAGAGCAGTACTTC.

V is TRBV7-2 and J is TRBJ2-7, with TRBD2 matching over 12 bases. The germline V gene encodes CDR1 SGHTA and CDR2 FQGNSA. The length of the CDR3 is 14 residues. With 4 bases clipped from V and 7 bases from J, the junction kept 5 bases outside the gene matches. In DNA form, the CDR3 reads TGTGCCAGCAGCTCTAGCGGGGGGGCCGGGGAGCAGTACTTC. It specifies CASSSSGGAGEQYF.

This clonotype was recorded many times. This chain uses TRBV24-1 with TRBJ2-1; possible D gene TRBD2, 6 bases. This CDR3 has 15 amino acids. Deletions cut 6 bases from V and 4 bases from J, with 15 bases between. In germline, CDR1 is KGHDR, CDR2 SFDVKD. CDR3 amino acids: CATSTGLPGYNEQFF. As DNA, the CDR3 is TGTGCCACCAGTACGGGACTCCCGGGGTACAATGAGCAGTTCTTC.

This clonotype was seen a handful of times. The rearrangement links TRBV29-1 to TRBJ2-2, with D hard to call. V gave up 3 bases and J gave up 3 bases, with 8 bases separating them. The CDR3 extends over 13 amino acids. The germline gives CDR1 SQVTM, CDR2 ANQGSEA. The CDR3 loop is CSVDNRYTGELFF. In DNA form, the CDR3 reads TGCAGCGTTGATAACAGATACACCGGGGAGCTGTTTTTT.

The chain joins TRBV9 to TRBJ2-2; D may be TRBD2 (7 bases). CDR3 length equals 16 residues. Trimming cost V 0 bases and J 4 bases, with 13 bases left between them. Germline V gene sequence: CDR1 SGDLS, CDR2 YYNGEE. CDR3 sequence reads: CASSVGGGPSTGELFF. In DNA form, the CDR3 reads TGTGCCAGCAGCGTAGGGGGGGGGCCTAGCACCGGGGAGCTGTTTTTT.

The V and J genes are TRBV28 and TRBJ2-2, with 7 bases matching TRBD2. CDR3 length: 15 amino acids. Trimming cost V 9 bases and J 0 bases; bases outside gene matches: 7. The germline V gene encodes CDR1 MDHEN and CDR2 SYDVKM. CDR3 amino acids: CASFRAGSNTGELFF. The CDR3 coding sequence is TGTGCCAGTTTCCGAGCGGGATCGAACACCGGGGAGCTGTTTTTT.

This clonotype was observed a handful of times. The rearrangement links TRBV4-1 to TRBJ2-7, with D possibly being TRBD2 (5 bases). The length of the CDR3 is 15 residues. Trimming took off 0 bases at V and 2 bases at J, with 11 bases between the two ends. The germline V gene encodes CDR1 MGHRA and CDR2 YSYEKL. In DNA form, the CDR3 reads TGCGCCAGCAGCCAAGATGGAGCGGCCGCCTACGAGCAGTACTTC. As protein: CASSQDGAAAYEQYF.

J is TRBJ2-7 and V is TRBV7-9, with D hard to call. This CDR3 spans 14 amino acids. Trimming cost V 3 bases and J 1 base, with 10 bases left between them. Per the germline V gene, CDR1 is SEHNR and CDR2 is FQNEAQ (reference sequence). CDR3 in amino acids: CASSFDQASYEQYF. The CDR3 DNA sequence: TGTGCCAGCAGCTTCGATCAGGCGTCCTACGAGCAGTACTTC.

The V gene is TRBV6-1, the J gene TRBJ2-7, with 11 bases aligning to TRBD2. The CDR3 consists of 14 residues. With 5 bases clipped from V and 7 bases from J, the junction kept 7 bases outside the gene matches. CDR1 is MNHNS, CDR2 SASEGT, per germline. DNA for the CDR3: TGTGCCAGCAGTCCGCTAGCGGGAGGTGGGGAGCAGTACTTC. It codes for CASSPLAGGGEQYF.